What follows are 28 T cell receptor beta chains derived from one specimen sequenced in a study of OX40 agonist ivuxolimab in advanced cancers. Produced via immunoSEQ multiplex PCR; TCRdb's table is partial and in-frame only. The table shows under 25,000 clones, with roughly 78% occurring only once. Here the sequenced sample was CD4+ or CD8+ T cells sorted from blood, taken in a trial of the OX40 agonist ivuxolimab. These receptors all come from an adult with an advanced solid tumor such as melanoma, head and neck, liver or kidney cancer.

The chain has TRBV6-7 and TRBJ1-3; D not resolved. TRBV6-7 is identified as an open reading frame with a role that is uncertain. V was trimmed by 5 bases and J by 0 bases, leaving 11 bases between them. The CDR3 is 15 residues long. The CDR3 is CASSEFPSSGNTIYF. In nucleotides, the CDR3 is TGTGCCAGCAGTGAATTCCCATCCTCTGGAAACACCATATATTTT.

CDR3 in DNA: TGTGCCAGTAAGGTCGGGGGGGGGCTCGCGGTATACACTGAAGCTTTCTTT. It specifies CASKVGGGLAVYTEAFF. The genes are TRBV19 and TRBJ1-1; weak D call: TRBD1 (6 bases). V lost 7 bases, J lost 3 bases, and 24 bases lay in between. The CDR3 extends over 17 amino acids. Germline assignment: CDR1 LNHDA and CDR2 SQIVND (reference sequence).

This chain links TRBV1 with TRBJ2-7; TRBD2, the table's D call, was not compared with the DNA. TRBV1 is a documented pseudogene. The CDR3 contains 21 residues. CDR3 sequence: CTSSHQGQSGTSSPNPYEQYF. The CDR3 DNA sequence: TGCACCAGCAGCCACCAAGGACAGAGCGGGACTAGCTCCCCGAACCCCTACGAGCAGTACTTC.

V gene TRBV13 combines with J gene TRBJ2-3; tentatively, D is TRBD2 (5 bases). CDR1 and CDR2 from the germline V gene are PRHDT and FYEKMQ (reference sequence). The CDR3 sequence is 11 residues long. Trimming pared 7 bases from V and 5 bases from J, leaving 7 bases between. The CDR3 DNA reads TGTGCCAGCACAGGAGGAGATACGCAGTATTTT. Residues: CASTGGDTQYF. Together with reference TRBV13 and TRBJ2-3, the CDR3 gives the full variable domain: AAGVIQSPRHLIKEKRETATLKCYPIPRHDTVYWYQQGPGQDPQFLISFYEKMQSDKGSIPDRFSAQQFSDYHSELNMSSLELGDSALYFCASTGGDTQYFGPGTRLTVL.

The J gene is TRBJ2-1, the V gene TRBV28, with D perhaps matching TRBD1 or TRBD2 (5 bases each). V was cut by 2 bases and J by 3 bases, with 23 bases left in between. Germline CDR1 MDHEN, CDR2 SYDVKM. This CDR3 spans 19 amino acids. CDR3 in amino acids: CASSLPFSAGTPYYNEQFF. In DNA, the CDR3 is TGTGCCAGCAGTTTACCTTTTTCCGCCGGGACGCCCTACTACAATGAGCAGTTCTTC.

With regard to this clone: One base away lies a much larger clone, so this may be a sequencing read error. This rearrangement joins TRBV5-4 to TRBJ1-4; D may be TRBD1 (6 bases). CDR3 length equals 17 residues. V shed 1 base and J shed 8 bases, with 21 bases lying between them. Germline V gives CDR1 SGHNT, CDR2 YYREEE (reference sequence). The CDR3, as DNA: TGTGCCAGCAGCTTGAGAGGGACAAGTGGCTCCGCGGAAAAACTGTTTTTT. Its protein product is CASSLRGTSGSAEKLFF.

The V call is TRBV15, the J call TRBJ2-1; no definite D call. V lost 3 bases, J lost 0 bases, and 21 bases lay in between. Germline loops: CDR1 LNHNV, CDR2 YYDKDF (reference sequence). This CDR3 has 19 amino acids. CDR3 amino acids: CATSSKLGMAGTSYNEQFF. In DNA form, the CDR3 reads TGTGCCACCAGCAGTAAGCTGGGAATGGCAGGAACCTCCTACAATGAGCAGTTCTTC.

The chain links TRBV19 to TRBJ2-6; tentatively, D is TRBD2 (5 bases). V dropped 10 bases and J dropped 1 base, with 8 bases sitting between them. The CDR3 contains 13 residues. Germline V gives CDR1 LNHDA, CDR2 SQIVND (reference sequence). The CDR3 protein is CATSGSGANVLTF. The CDR3 nucleotides are TGTGCCACCAGCGGTTCTGGGGCCAACGTCCTGACTTTC. Combining the CDR3 with reference TRBV19 and TRBJ2-6 gives the whole variable domain DGGITQSPKYLFRKEGQNVTLSCEQNLNHDAMYWYRQDPGQGLRLIYYSQIVNDFQKGDIAEGYSVSREKKESFPLTVTSAQKNPTAFYLCATSGSGANVLTFGAGSRLTVL.

The chain recombines TRBV28 with TRBJ2-5; 9 nucleotides match TRBD1. Germline V gives CDR1 MDHEN, CDR2 SYDVKM. This CDR3 contains 19 residues. J gave up 4 bases and V 3 bases, and 18 bases lay outside the gene matches. The CDR3 DNA reads TGTGCCAGCAGTTTGATTCCCGGGACAGGGCGTCCGTTGGGAGAGACCCAGTACTTC. Translating it yields CASSLIPGTGRPLGETQYF.

This chain links TRBV4-3 with TRBJ2-1; 9 nucleotides line up with TRBD2. Germline V gene lookup returns CDR1 LGHNA and CDR2 YSLEER. There are 17 residues in the CDR3. After removal of 0 bases from V and 8 bases from J, the junction contained 11 bases not matched to a gene. CDR3 residues: CASSQDGAGGLGYEQFF. CDR3 in DNA: TGCGCCAGCAGCCAAGACGGGGCGGGGGGGCTTGGTTATGAGCAGTTCTTC.

This clone came up once. This chain links TRBV4-3 with TRBJ2-5; 7 nucleotides agree with TRBD2. Germline lookup yields CDR1 LGHNA and CDR2 YSLEER. The V segment lost 0 bases and the J segment 4 bases; nucleotides outside the gene matches: 5. CDR3 length: 15 residues. CDR3 protein: CASSQDGREGETQYF. DNA for the CDR3: TGCGCCAGCAGCCAAGATGGGAGGGAGGGAGAGACCCAGTACTTC.

The V call is TRBV5-8, the J call TRBJ2-7; D might be TRBD1 or TRBD2, each matching 5 bases. Per germline, CDR1 SGHTS and CDR2 YDEGEE. The CDR3 totals 14 residues. V gave up 2 bases and J gave up 7 bases, with 16 bases separating them. The CDR3 nucleotides are TGTGCCAGCAGCTTCCGCAGGGCGCCGGGGGAGCAGTACTTC. Its protein is CASSFRRAPGEQYF.

The chain carries TRBV13 and TRBJ1-5, with 10 bases lining up with TRBD1. Germline-derived CDR1 and CDR2 are PRHDT and FYEKMQ (reference sequence). CDR3 size: 13 residues. The V and J ends lost 5 bases and 5 bases, in that order; junction bases with no gene match: 0. CDR3: CASSGQGDQPQHF. The DNA for the CDR3 is TGTGCCAGCAGCGGACAGGGGGATCAGCCCCAGCATTTT.

The chain carries TRBV29-1 and TRBJ2-1, with D possibly matching TRBD2 (6 bases). The CDR3 is 15 residues long. Germline lookup yields CDR1 SQVTM and CDR2 ANQGSEA. V dropped 0 bases and J dropped 3 bases, with 12 bases sitting between them. CDR3 amino acids: CSVEDRSGYYNEQFF. The CDR3 DNA sequence: TGCAGCGTTGAAGATCGTAGCGGCTACTACAATGAGCAGTTCTTC.

The J gene is TRBJ2-2, the V gene TRBV4-1; 7 nucleotides line up with TRBD1. The CDR3 runs 16 residues. With V trimmed by 3 bases and J by 5 bases, 9 bases remained unmatched. Germline values: CDR1 MGHRA, CDR2 YSYEKL. The CDR3 spells CASSHRASGGTGELFF. For the CDR3, the DNA is TGCGCCAGCAGCCATCGCGCCTCAGGGGGTACCGGGGAGCTGTTTTTT.

The chain links TRBV27 to TRBJ2-1; 11 bases agree with TRBD2. The J segment lost 1 base and the V segment lost 5 bases, leaving 7 bases of the junction unmatched. The length of the CDR3 is 17 residues. From germline, CDR1 is MNHEY and CDR2 SMNVEV (reference sequence). The CDR3 sequence is CASSRGGLAVSYNEQFF. For the CDR3, the DNA is TGTGCCAGCAGTCGAGGGGGACTAGCGGTTTCCTACAATGAGCAGTTCTTC.

With regard to this clone: The junction departs from germline at one end; a sequencing error may be responsible. The chain has TRBV11-2 and TRBJ2-2; TRBD1 agrees at 9 bases. The CDR3 sequence is 17 residues long. In germline, CDR1 is SGHAT, CDR2 FQNNGV. DNA for the CDR3: TGTGCCAGCAGCCCGACCCCGGGACAGGGTGAACACCGGGGAGCTGTTTTT. The encoded protein is CASSPTPGQGEHRGAVF.

This clone was seen once. DNA of the CDR3: TGTGCCAGCAGCTTAAAAGGCGGGGGGTTCTACGAGCAGTACTTC. Its protein is CASSLKGGGFYEQYF. The genes are TRBV7-3 and TRBJ2-7, with TRBD2 matching over 8 bases. The V and J ends lost 1 base and 3 bases, in that order; junction bases with no gene match: 5. Germline CDR1 reads SGHTA; CDR2 reads FQGTGA. The CDR3 is 15 amino acids.

This clone showed up just a few times. The chain is built from TRBV6-6 and TRBJ1-1; D remains ambiguous. V was cut by 2 bases and J by 2 bases, with 12 bases left in between. The CDR3 totals 15 residues. Germline CDR1 is MNHNY and CDR2 is SVGAGI (reference sequence). The CDR3 DNA is TGTGCCAGCAGTTACCCCATCGGGGTAAACACTGAAGCTTTCTTT. Its protein product is CASSYPIGVNTEAFF.

The chain uses TRBV19 and TRBJ1-2; 9 bases agree with TRBD1. CDR3 size: 12 residues. Germline CDR1 LNHDA, CDR2 SQIVND (reference sequence). Trimming took 8 bases from V and 6 from J; bases not matched to a gene: 4. The CDR3 nucleotides read TGTGCCAGTGCCGGGACAGGGCATGGCTACACCTTC. Its translation: CASAGTGHGYTF.

This chain joins TRBV4-1 and TRBJ1-1, with D unresolved. This CDR3 is 14 amino acids long. V was cut by 3 bases and J by 0 bases, with 8 bases left in between. Per the germline V gene, CDR1 is MGHRA and CDR2 is YSYEKL. CDR3 sequence reads: CASSHSGLNTEAFF. The CDR3 coding sequence is TGCGCCAGCAGCCATAGCGGACTGAACACTGAAGCTTTCTTT.

V is TRBV6-5 and J is TRBJ2-7; D may match TRBD1 or TRBD2 (7 bases each). Deletions cut 2 bases from V and 7 bases from J, with 18 bases between. The CDR3 totals 15 residues. Germline CDR1 and CDR2: MNHEY and SVGAGI. CDR3 in DNA: TGTGCCAGCAGTTACCTCCGACAGGGCGGGGGAGAGCAGTACTTC. The encoded protein is CASSYLRQGGGEQYF.

This clone has only one observation. The J gene is TRBJ1-2, the V gene TRBV30, with TRBD1 as a possible D gene (5 bases). The germline V gene has CDR1 GTSNPN and CDR2 SVGIG (reference sequence). Trimming removed 1 base from V and 8 bases from J, with 5 bases in between. The CDR3 contains 10 residues. CDR3 coding DNA: TGTGCCTGGAGTGGGACAGGCTACACCTTC. This translates into CAWSGTGYTF.

V usage is TRBV5-6 and J usage is TRBJ1-4; no clear D. The germline gives CDR1 SGHDT, CDR2 YYEEEE. V lost 6 bases, J lost 4 bases, and 10 bases lay in between. CDR3 size: 13 residues. CDR3 residues: CASTLGSNEKLFF. The CDR3 DNA sequence: TGTGCCAGCACCCTAGGGAGTAATGAAAAACTGTTTTTT.

The chain has TRBV11-3 and TRBJ2-1; 8 nucleotides match TRBD2. Trimming cost V 4 bases and J 3 bases; bases outside gene matches: 8. The CDR3 sequence is 16 residues long. Germline CDR1 is SGHNT and CDR2 is YENEEA. The CDR3 is CASSYGGDLNYNEQFF. CDR3 nucleotide sequence: TGTGCCAGCAGCTACGGGGGGGACTTAAACTACAATGAGCAGTTCTTC.

V and J are TRBV7-9 and TRBJ1-1, with 8 bases that match TRBD1. The CDR3 length is 15 residues. The germline V gene encodes CDR1 SEHNR and CDR2 FQNEAQ (reference sequence). The junction had 7 bases not matched to a gene; V was cut back by 4 bases and J by 3 bases. CDR3 sequence reads: CASSSQGAPDTEAFF. In DNA, the CDR3 is TGTGCCAGCAGCTCCCAGGGGGCGCCAGACACTGAAGCTTTCTTT.

This chain links TRBV18 with TRBJ2-7, with 7 bases matching TRBD1. This CDR3 has 13 amino acids. CDR1 and CDR2 from the germline V gene are KGHSH and LQKENI. With V trimmed by 3 bases and J by 5 bases, 4 bases remained unmatched. The CDR3 nucleotides read TGTGCCAGCTCACCGACAGGGATTAACGAGCAGTACTTC. It yields the protein CASSPTGINEQYF.

The CDR3 here is CASSQGGWRDNEQYF. In DNA form, the CDR3 reads TGTGCCAGCAGCCAAGGCGGCTGGCGGGACAACGAGCAGTACTTC. The chain joins TRBV14 to TRBJ2-7, with D possibly being TRBD1 or TRBD2 (6 bases each). The CDR3 consists of 15 residues. CDR1 and CDR2 (germline): SGHDN, FVKESK. V gave up 1 base and J gave up 5 bases, with 15 bases separating them.